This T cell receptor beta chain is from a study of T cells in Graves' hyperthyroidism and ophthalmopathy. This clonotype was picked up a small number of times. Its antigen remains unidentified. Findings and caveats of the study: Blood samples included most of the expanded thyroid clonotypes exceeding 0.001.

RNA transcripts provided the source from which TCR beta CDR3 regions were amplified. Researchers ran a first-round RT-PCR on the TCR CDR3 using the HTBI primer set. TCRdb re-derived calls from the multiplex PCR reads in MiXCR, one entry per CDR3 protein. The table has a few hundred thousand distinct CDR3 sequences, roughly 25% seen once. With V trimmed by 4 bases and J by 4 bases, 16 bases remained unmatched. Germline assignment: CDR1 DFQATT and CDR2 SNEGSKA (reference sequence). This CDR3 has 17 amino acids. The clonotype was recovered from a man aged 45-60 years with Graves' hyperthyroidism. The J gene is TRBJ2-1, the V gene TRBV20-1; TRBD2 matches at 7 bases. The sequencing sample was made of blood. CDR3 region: CSATSDLKVAGYNEQFF. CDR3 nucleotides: TGCAGTGCTACTAGTGATTTGAAGGTAGCGGGTTACAATGAGCAGTTCTTC.